The sequence of this T cell receptor (beta chain) was determined in a study of cytomegalovirus exposure and HLA in healthy donors. Points from the study as a whole: Most observed TCR sequences were rare, whereas some public TCRs were detected in many donors. It is likely that the observed cluster of highly shared sequence variants was a sequencing artifact.

The PCR employed 60 Vbeta primers together with 13 Jbeta primers. Repertoires were generated with immunoSEQ multiplex PCR, while TCRdb's copy carries only in-frame clones and drops some. The sample lists approximately 120,000 clones, roughly 74% occurring once. The CDR3 is 13 residues long. The V gene lost 6 bases and the J gene lost 0 bases, with 8 bases spanning the gap. Germline V gene data show CDR1 as SNHLY and CDR2 as FYNNEI. This clone was observed a handful of times. Its antigen is still unknown. The sequence derives from a woman aged 45-59 years in good health and CMV-seropositive. The sequencing input was PBMCs. The V and J genes are TRBV2 and TRBJ1-2, with D unresolved. The CDR3 here is CASRTGTNYGYTF. The CDR3 DNA is TGTGCCAGCAGGACCGGGACTAACTATGGCTACACCTTC.